Listed below are T cell receptor beta chains from one sample, sequenced in a study of cytomegalovirus exposure and HLA in healthy donors. Only in-frame clones appear in the TCRdb table, and some are missing; sequencing was by immunoSEQ multiplex PCR. The sample records 130,000 to 150,000 clones, around 80% being singletons. Specimen: PBMCs. The receptors were sampled from an older woman in good health and CMV-seropositive. Both conserved end residues are part of each CDR3. A D gene is named only where the DNA matches it firmly. Size tells how often a clone was seen (once, few, many) or the class of an expanded clone, and some rows leave it out.

j_call v_call clone_size d_call cdr3_aa cdr3_nt
TRBJ1-1 TRBV5-1 once TRBD1 CAGSSGQGIGTEAFF TGCGCCGGCAGCTCGGGACAGGGGATAGGCACTGAAGCTTTCTTT
TRBJ1-5 TRBV6-6 once . CASLPGGDQPQHF TGTGCCAGCTTACCCGGGGGAGATCAGCCCCAGCATTTT
TRBJ2-7 TRBV7-6 . TRBD1 CASREGQGSSYEQYF TGTGCCAGCAGGGAGGGACAGGGTAGCTCCTACGAGCAGTACTTC
TRBJ1-1 TRBV30 . . CAWRLRTSHTEAFF TGTGCCTGGAGGCTCAGGACATCCCACACTGAAGCTTTCTTT
TRBJ1-2 TRBV20-1 . . CSVSLTEGYTF TGCAGTGTTAGCCTGACAGAGGGCTACACCTTC
TRBJ2-3 TRBV27 . TRBD1 CASSLFGTGNTDTQYF TGTGCCAGCAGTTTATTCGGGACAGGTAACACAGATACGCAGTATTTT
TRBJ2-1 TRBV19 . . CASSIDWGSSYNEQFF TGTGCCAGTAGTATAGATTGGGGCAGCTCCTACAATGAGCAGTTCTTC
TRBJ1-2 TRBV6-6 . TRBD1 CASSLRPQGAGGYTF TGTGCCAGCAGTCTCCGACCACAGGGGGCTGGCGGCTACACCTTC
TRBJ2-1 TRBV27 . . CASSLRRSEQFF TGTGCCAGCAGTTTGCGGAGGTCCGAGCAGTTCTTC
TRBJ2-5 TRBV10-3 . TRBD1 CAISDRGHGETQYF TGTGCCATCAGTGACAGGGGGCATGGGGAGACCCAGTACTTC
TRBJ2-7 TRBV7-2 . TRBD1 CASSAGGEQYF TGTGCCAGCAGCGCAGGGGGCGAGCAGTACTTC
TRBJ1-1 TRBV20-1 . . CSAEGGAEAFF TGCAGTGCTGAGGGGGGGGCTGAAGCTTTCTTT
TRBJ2-7 TRBV11-3 . . CASSLEGLALGSYEQYF TGTGCCAGCAGCTTAGAGGGGCTAGCGCTCGGATCGTACGAGCAGTACTTC
TRBJ2-7 TRBV25-1 . TRBD2 CASSLGGGYEQYF TGTGCCAGCAGTCTGGGCGGGGGATACGAGCAGTACTTC
TRBJ2-7 TRBV14 once TRBD2 CASSRAREGEQYF TGTGCCAGCAGCCGAGCCAGGGAGGGCGAGCAGTACTTC
TRBJ2-7 TRBV28 . TRBD1 CASSLPGTADYEQYF TGTGCCAGCAGTTTACCCGGGACAGCAGATTACGAGCAGTACTTC
TRBJ2-7 TRBV18 . . CASSPNGGQSSYEQYF TGTGCCAGCTCACCAAACGGGGGGCAGAGCTCCTACGAGCAGTACTTC
TRBJ1-1 TRBV19 . . CASSMGRTEAFF TGTGCCAGTAGTATGGGTAGGACAGAAGCTTTCTTT
TRBJ2-3 TRBV5-1 . TRBD2 CASSSRGGEGTDTQYF TGCGCCAGCAGCTCTCGAGGAGGGGAGGGAACAGATACGCAGTATTTT
TRBJ2-6 TRBV7-2 . . CASSLGVSSGANVLTF TGTGCCAGCAGCTTAGGTGTCAGCTCTGGGGCCAACGTCCTGACTTTC
TRBJ1-3 TRBV7-2 . . CASSLVGDRGNTIYF TGTGCCAGCAGCTTAGTAGGAGACAGGGGAAACACCATATATTTT
TRBJ2-7 TRBV2 few . CASSLQGPQYF TGTGCCAGCAGTTTACAGGGACCTCAGTACTTC
TRBJ2-3 TRBV27 . . CASSLVASTDTQYF TGTGCCAGCAGTTTAGTGGCTAGCACAGATACGCAGTATTTT
TRBJ2-1 TRBV7-3 . TRBD2 CASSLSGRSAYNEQFF TGTGCCAGCAGCTTAAGCGGGAGGAGCGCCTACAATGAGCAGTTCTTC
TRBJ2-2 TRBV19 . . CAIRDFVTGELFF TGTGCCATCCGGGACTTTGTGACCGGGGAGCTGTTTTTT
TRBJ2-1 TRBV7-9 few TRBD1 CASSLAGTGLHEQFF TGTGCCAGCAGCTTAGCTGGGACAGGTCTGCATGAGCAGTTCTTC
TRBJ2-1 TRBV27 . TRBD2 CASSLGGDEQFF TGTGCCAGCAGTTTGGGAGGGGATGAGCAGTTCTTC